The next 6 T cell receptor beta chains were all read from a single sample in a study of blood T cell repertoires in COVID-19 (dated by TCRdb to the early 2020s). Library method: the immunoSEQ multiplex PCR assay. In TCRdb, the immuneACCESS table is reduced to in-frame sequences with V and J assigned. These tables do not hold every clone; where another copy was compared, an unresolved V gene accounts for under half, and the others remain unexplained. In all, the sample holds 300,000 to 400,000 clones, and approximately 87% of those were seen once. Approximately 1% of the sample goes to the ten largest clones. Material for sequencing was PBMCs or T cells enriched from blood (not recorded which). Receptor source: a woman in her twenties or thirties with acute COVID-19.

This chain joins TRBV5-1 and TRBJ1-6, with D uncertain. The germline V gene encodes CDR1 SGHRS and CDR2 YFSETQ. The CDR3 runs to 16 residues. Deletions cut 0 bases from V and 10 bases from J, with 17 bases between. CDR3 DNA: TGCGCCAGCAGCTTGGCCCGGGTAAATACTCTCTCACCCCTCCACTTT. This encodes CASSLARVNTLSPLHF. Full variable domain (missing parts from reference TRBV5-1 and TRBJ1-6): KAGVTQTPRYLIKTRGQQVTLSCSPISGHRSVSWYQQTPGQGLQFLFEYFSETQRNKGNFPGRFSGRQFSNSRSEMNVSTLELGDSALYLCASSLARVNTLSPLHFGNGTRLTVT.

The chain links TRBV9 to TRBJ1-6; D is possibly TRBD1 (5 bases). Germline CDR1 and CDR2: SGDLS and YYNGEE. The CDR3 consists of 14 residues. Deletions cut 3 bases from V and 6 bases from J, with 10 bases between. The CDR3 coding sequence is TGTGCCAGCAGCGGTGGGGGGGTTAATTCACCCCTCCACTTT. It yields the protein CASSGGGVNSPLHF.

This clone was seen just once. This chain uses TRBV7-2 with TRBJ1-3; TRBD1 matches at 10 bases. CDR1 SGHTA and CDR2 FQGNSA come from the germline V gene. The trim removed 4 bases at V and 2 bases at J, leaving 8 bases unmatched. The CDR3 loop spans 17 amino acids. This CDR3 is CASSSSGTGAPGNTIYF. CDR3 sequence (DNA): TGTGCCAGCAGCTCGTCCGGGACAGGGGCCCCTGGAAACACCATATATTTT.

J is TRBJ1-6 and V is TRBV30; TRBD1 matches at 8 bases. This CDR3 has 19 residues. The germline V gene encodes CDR1 GTSNPN and CDR2 SVGIG (reference sequence). Trimming at V came to 1 base and at J to 0 bases, leaving 11 bases not matched to a gene. The CDR3 sequence is CAWSAPGQGRRSYNSPLHF. The DNA of the CDR3 is TGTGCCTGGAGTGCTCCCGGACAGGGACGGCGCTCCTATAATTCACCCCTCCACTTT.

This rearrangement joins TRBV19 to TRBJ2-7, with 7 nucleotides matching TRBD1. This CDR3 has 15 residues. V lost 8 bases, J lost 3 bases, and 13 bases stayed unmatched. Germline CDR1 reads LNHDA; CDR2 reads SQIVND (reference sequence). The CDR3 DNA sequence: TGTGCCAGTCGGACGGGGACAGAACCTAACTACGAGCAGTACTTC. Protein: CASRTGTEPNYEQYF. The variable domain in full, completed from reference TRBV19 and TRBJ2-7, reads DGGITQSPKYLFRKEGQNVTLSCEQNLNHDAMYWYRQDPGQGLRLIYYSQIVNDFQKGDIAEGYSVSREKKESFPLTVTSAQKNPTAFYLCASRTGTEPNYEQYFGPGTRLTVT.

Only one count was recorded for this clone. V gene TRBV11-2 combines with J gene TRBJ1-4, with a weak D call TRBD1 (6 bases). In germline, CDR1 is SGHAT, CDR2 FQNNGV. This CDR3 contains 17 residues. V lost 3 bases, J lost 7 bases, and 21 bases lay in between. CDR3 nucleotides: TGTGCCAGCAGCTTCAATACCCACAGGGAGCTGGTTGAAAAACTGTTTTTT. The encoded protein is CASSFNTHRELVEKLFF. The variable domain in full, completed from reference TRBV11-2 and TRBJ1-4, reads EAGVAQSPRYKIIEKRQSVAFWCNPISGHATLYWYQQILGQGPKLLIQFQNNGVVDDSQLPKDRFSAERLKGVDSTLKIQPAKLEDSAVYLCASSFNTHRELVEKLFFGSGTQLSVL.